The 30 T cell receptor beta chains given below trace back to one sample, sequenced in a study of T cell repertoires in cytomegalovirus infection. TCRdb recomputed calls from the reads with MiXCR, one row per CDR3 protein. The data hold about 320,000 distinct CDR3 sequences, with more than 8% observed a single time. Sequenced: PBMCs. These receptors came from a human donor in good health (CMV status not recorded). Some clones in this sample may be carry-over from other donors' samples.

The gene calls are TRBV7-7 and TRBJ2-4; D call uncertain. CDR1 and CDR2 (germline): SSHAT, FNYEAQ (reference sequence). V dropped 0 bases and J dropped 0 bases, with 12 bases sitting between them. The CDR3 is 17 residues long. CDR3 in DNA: TGTGCCAGCAGCTTAGCGAGGCAGGCTATAGCCAAAAACATTCAGTACTTC. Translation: CASSLARQAIAKNIQYF.

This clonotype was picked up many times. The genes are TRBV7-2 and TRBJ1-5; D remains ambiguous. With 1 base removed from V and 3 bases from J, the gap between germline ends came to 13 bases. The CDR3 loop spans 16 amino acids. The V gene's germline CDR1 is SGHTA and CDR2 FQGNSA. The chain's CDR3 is CASSLVGFLDNQPQHF. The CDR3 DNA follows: TGTGCCAGCAGCTTAGTCGGCTTCTTGGACAATCAGCCCCAGCATTTT.

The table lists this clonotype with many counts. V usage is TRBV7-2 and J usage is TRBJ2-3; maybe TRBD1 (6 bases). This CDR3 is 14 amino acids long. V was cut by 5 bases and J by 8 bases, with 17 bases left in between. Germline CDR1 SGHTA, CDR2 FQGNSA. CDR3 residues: CASSPGDSRGTQYF. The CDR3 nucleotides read TGTGCCAGCAGCCCCGGGGATAGCAGGGGTACGCAGTATTTT.

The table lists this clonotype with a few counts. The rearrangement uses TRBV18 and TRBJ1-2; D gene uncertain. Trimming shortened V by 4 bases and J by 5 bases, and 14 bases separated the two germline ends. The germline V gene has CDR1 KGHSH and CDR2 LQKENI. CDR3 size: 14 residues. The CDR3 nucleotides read TGTGCCAGCTCACGCGATGGAGTGGCGTATGGCTACACCTTC. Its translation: CASSRDGVAYGYTF.

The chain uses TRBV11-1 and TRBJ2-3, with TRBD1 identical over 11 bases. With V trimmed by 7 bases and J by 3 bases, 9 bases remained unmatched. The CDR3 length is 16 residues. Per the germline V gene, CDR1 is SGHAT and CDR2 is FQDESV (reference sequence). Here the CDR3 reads CASTTPDRGQTDTQYF. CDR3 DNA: TGTGCCAGCACCACCCCGGACAGGGGGCAGACAGATACGCAGTATTTT.

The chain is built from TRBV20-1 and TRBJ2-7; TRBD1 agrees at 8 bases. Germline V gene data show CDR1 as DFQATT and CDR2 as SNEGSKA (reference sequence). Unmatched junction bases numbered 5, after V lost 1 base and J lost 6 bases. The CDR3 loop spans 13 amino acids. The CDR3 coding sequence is TGCAGTGCTAGAGGGACAGGGAACCGCGAGCAGTACGTC. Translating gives CSARGTGNREQYV.

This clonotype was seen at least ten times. CDR3 sequence: CSVGAGVSTDTQYF. The CDR3 DNA reads TGCAGCGTTGGGGCGGGAGTGAGCACAGATACGCAGTATTTT. The rearrangement links TRBV29-1 to TRBJ2-3, with TRBD2 matching over 7 bases. The CDR3 consists of 14 residues. The V segment lost 4 bases and the J segment 0 bases; nucleotides outside the gene matches: 4. Looked up from germline, CDR1 is SQVTM and CDR2 is ANQGSEA.

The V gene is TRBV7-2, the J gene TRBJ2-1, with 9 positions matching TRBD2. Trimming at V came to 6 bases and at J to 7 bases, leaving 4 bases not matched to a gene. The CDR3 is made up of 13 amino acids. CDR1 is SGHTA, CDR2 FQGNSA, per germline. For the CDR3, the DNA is TGTGCCAGCAGACTTAGCGGGGGTAATGAGCAGTTCTTC. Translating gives CASRLSGGNEQFF.

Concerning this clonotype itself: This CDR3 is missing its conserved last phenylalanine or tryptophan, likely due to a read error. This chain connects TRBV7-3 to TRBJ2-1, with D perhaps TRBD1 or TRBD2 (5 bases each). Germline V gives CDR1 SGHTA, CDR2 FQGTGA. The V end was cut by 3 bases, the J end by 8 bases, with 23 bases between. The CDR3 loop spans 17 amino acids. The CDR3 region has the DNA TGTGCCAGCAGCTTTCCTCGGGACGACCGTAGTGAGGATGAGCAGTTCTCC. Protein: CASSFPRDDRSEDEQFS.

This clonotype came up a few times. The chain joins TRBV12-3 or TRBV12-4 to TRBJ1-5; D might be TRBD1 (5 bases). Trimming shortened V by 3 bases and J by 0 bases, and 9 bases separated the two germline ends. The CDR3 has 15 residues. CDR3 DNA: TGTGCCAGCAGTTTTTCGGGGGTTAGCAATCAGCCCCAGCATTTT. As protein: CASSFSGVSNQPQHF.

The CDR3 sequence: CASSLVQGAVSPLHF. For the CDR3, the DNA is TGTGCCAGCAGTTTAGTGCAGGGGGCAGTTTCACCCCTCCACTTT. The V call is TRBV12-3 or TRBV12-4, the J call TRBJ1-6; 8 bases align to TRBD1. The CDR3 has 15 amino acids. V shed 1 base, J shed 9 bases, and the junction held 5 bases outside the gene matches.

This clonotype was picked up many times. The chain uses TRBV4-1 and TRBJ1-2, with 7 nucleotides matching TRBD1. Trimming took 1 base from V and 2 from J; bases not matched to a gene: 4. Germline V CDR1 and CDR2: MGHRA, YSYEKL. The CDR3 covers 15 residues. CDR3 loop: CASSQVEGANYGYTF. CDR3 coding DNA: TGCGCCAGCAGCCAAGTAGAGGGGGCAAACTATGGCTACACCTTC.

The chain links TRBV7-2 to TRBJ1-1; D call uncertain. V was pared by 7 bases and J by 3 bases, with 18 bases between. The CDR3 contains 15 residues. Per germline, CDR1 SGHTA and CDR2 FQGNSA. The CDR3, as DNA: TGTGCCAGCACCATTAAGACCTCATCGCACACTGAAGCTTTCTTT. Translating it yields CASTIKTSSHTEAFF.

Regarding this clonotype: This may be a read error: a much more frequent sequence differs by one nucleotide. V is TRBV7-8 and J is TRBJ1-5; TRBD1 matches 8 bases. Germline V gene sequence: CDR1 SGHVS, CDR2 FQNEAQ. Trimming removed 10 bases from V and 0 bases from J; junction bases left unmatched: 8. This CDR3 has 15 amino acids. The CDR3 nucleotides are TGTGCCACGGACAGGGATCCCAATAGCAATCAGCCCCAGCATTTT. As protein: CATDRDPNSNQPQHF.

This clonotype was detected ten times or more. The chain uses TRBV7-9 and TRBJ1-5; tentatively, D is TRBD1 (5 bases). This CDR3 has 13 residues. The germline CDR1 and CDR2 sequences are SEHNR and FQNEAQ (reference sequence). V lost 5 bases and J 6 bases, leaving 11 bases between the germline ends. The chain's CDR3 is CASSGDGTQPQHF. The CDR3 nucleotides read TGTGCCAGCAGCGGGGACGGAACTCAGCCCCAGCATTTT.

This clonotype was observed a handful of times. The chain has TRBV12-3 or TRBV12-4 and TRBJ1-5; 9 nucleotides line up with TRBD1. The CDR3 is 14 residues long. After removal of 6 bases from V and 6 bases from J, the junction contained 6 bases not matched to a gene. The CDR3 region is CASSGGTGFQPQHF. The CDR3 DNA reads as TGTGCCAGCAGCGGAGGGACAGGGTTTCAGCCCCAGCATTTT.

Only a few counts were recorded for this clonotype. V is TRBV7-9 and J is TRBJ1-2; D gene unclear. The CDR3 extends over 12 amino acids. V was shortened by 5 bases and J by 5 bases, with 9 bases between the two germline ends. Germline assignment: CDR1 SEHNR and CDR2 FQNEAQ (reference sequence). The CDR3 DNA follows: TGTGCCAGCAGCCCACCGGAGTATGGCTACACCTTC. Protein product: CASSPPEYGYTF.

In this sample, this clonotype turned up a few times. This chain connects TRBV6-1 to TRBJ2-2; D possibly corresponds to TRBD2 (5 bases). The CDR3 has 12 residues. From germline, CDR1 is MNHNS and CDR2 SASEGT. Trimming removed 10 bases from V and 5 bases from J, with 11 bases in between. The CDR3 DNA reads TGTGCCACCGGTAGGAGGACCGGGGAGCTGTTTTTT. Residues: CATGRRTGELFF.

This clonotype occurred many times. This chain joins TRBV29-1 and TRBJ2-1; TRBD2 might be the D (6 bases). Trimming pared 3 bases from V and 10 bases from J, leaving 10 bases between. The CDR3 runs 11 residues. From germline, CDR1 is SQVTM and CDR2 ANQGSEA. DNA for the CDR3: TGCAGCGTTGATGAGGACTACGAGCAGTTCTTC. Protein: CSVDEDYEQFF.

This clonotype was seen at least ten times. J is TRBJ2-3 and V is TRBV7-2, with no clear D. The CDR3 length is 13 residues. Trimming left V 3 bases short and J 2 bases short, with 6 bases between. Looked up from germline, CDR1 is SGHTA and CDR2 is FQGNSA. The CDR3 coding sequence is TGTGCCAGCAGCTTCGGCAACACAGATACGCAGTATTTT. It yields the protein CASSFGNTDTQYF.

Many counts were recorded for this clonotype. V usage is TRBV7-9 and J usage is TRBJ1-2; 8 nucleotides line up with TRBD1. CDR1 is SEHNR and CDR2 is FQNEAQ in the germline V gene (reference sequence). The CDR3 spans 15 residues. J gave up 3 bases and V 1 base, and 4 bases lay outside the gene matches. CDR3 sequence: CASSLGQGRDYGYTF. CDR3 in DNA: TGTGCCAGCAGCTTAGGACAGGGGCGTGACTATGGCTACACCTTC.

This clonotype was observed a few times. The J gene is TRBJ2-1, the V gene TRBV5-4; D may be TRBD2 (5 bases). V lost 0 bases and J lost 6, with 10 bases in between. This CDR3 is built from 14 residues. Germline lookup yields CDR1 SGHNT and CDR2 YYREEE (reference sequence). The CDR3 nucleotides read TGTGCCAGCAGCTTGGATATGGGGAGCAATGAGCAGTTCTTC. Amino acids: CASSLDMGSNEQFF.

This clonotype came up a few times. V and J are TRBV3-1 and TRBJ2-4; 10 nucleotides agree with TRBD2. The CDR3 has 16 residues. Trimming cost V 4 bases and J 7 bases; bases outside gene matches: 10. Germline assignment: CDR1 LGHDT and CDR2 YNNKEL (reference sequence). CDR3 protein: CASSPSSGSKQNIQYF. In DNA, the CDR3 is TGTGCCAGCAGCCCCTCTAGCGGGAGTAAACAGAACATTCAGTACTTC.

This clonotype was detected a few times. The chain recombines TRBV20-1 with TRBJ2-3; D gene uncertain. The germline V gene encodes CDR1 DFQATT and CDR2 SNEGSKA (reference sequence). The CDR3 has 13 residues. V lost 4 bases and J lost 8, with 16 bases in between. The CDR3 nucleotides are TGCAGTGCTACCCCGACCCAAACGGGTACGCAGTATTTT. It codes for CSATPTQTGTQYF.

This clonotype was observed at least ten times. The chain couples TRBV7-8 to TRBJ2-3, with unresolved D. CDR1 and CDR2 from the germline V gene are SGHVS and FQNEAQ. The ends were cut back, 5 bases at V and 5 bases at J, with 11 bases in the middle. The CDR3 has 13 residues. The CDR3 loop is CASSPWYEDTQYF. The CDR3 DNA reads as TGTGCCAGCAGCCCCTGGTATGAAGATACGCAGTATTTT.

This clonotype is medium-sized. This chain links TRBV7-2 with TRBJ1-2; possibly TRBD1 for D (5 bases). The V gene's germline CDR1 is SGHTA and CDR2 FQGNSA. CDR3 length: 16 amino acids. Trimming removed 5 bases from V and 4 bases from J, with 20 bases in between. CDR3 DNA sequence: TGTGCCAGCAGCAGTCCCGGGGGGGGATTTTTCTATGGCTACACCTTC. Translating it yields CASSSPGGGFFYGYTF.

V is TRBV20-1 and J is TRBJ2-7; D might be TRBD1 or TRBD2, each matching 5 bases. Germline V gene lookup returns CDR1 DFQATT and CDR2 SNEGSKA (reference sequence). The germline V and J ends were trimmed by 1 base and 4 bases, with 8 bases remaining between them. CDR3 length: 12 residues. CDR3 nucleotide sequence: TGCAGTGCTAGAGCCGAGGGGTACGAGCAGTACTTC. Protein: CSARAEGYEQYF.

The CDR3 DNA sequence: TGCAGCTACCAGGGGGGGAACACTGAAGCTTTCTTT. It codes for CSYQGGNTEAFF. The chain recombines TRBV29-1 with TRBJ1-1, with TRBD1 matching over 7 bases. Germline CDR1 SQVTM, CDR2 ANQGSEA. V lost 8 bases and J lost 1; bases outside the gene matches: 4. CDR3 length equals 12 residues.

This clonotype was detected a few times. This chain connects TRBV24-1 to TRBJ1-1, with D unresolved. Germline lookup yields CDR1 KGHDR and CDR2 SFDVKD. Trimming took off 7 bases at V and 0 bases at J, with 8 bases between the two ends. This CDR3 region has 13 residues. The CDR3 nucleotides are TGTGCCACCAGAACCGAACTGAACACTGAAGCTTTCTTT. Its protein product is CATRTELNTEAFF.

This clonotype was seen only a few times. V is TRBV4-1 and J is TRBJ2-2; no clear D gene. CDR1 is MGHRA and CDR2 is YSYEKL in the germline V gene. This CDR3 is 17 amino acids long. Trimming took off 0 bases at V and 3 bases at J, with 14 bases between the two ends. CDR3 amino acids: CASSQDGVGLDTGELFF. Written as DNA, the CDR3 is TGCGCCAGCAGCCAAGATGGGGTAGGGTTGGACACCGGGGAGCTGTTTTTT.